These T cell receptor beta chains were read from a single sample in a study of T cell responses to AZD1222 COVID-19 vaccine. Some clones are missing from TCRdb's copy, which holds only in-frame ones; the method was immunoSEQ multiplex PCR. The profile shows about 160,000 clones, around 89% of them singletons. The sequenced sample was peripheral blood, obtained 28 days after the second AZD1222 dose. These TCRs come from an adult who received the AZD1222 COVID-19 vaccine. Both conserved end residues are part of each CDR3. The D gene is left open where the match is weak. Rows give clone size only sometimes, using once, few, many, or a class for an expanded clone.

cdr3_aa cdr3_nt v_call clone_size d_call j_call
CASSFHDRVDGYTF TGTGCCAGCAGTTTCCACGACAGGGTGGATGGCTACACCTTC TRBV6-2/TRBV6-3 NA TRBD1 TRBJ1-2
CASSQDPVPGRGRNQPQHF TGTGCCAGCAGCCAAGATCCGGTGCCCGGCAGAGGACGCAATCAGCCCCAGCATTTT TRBV3-1/TRBV3-2 NA NA TRBJ1-5
CASSRDNSNQPQHF TGTGCCAGCAGCCGAGACAATTCGAATCAGCCCCAGCATTTT TRBV7-8 NA NA TRBJ1-5
CASNGLRSTEAFF TGTGCCAGCAACGGGCTGAGGAGCACTGAAGCTTTCTTT TRBV6-5 NA NA TRBJ1-1
CASNIGTHSSGELFF TGTGCCAGCAACATTGGCACACATTCATCGGGGGAGCTGTTTTTT TRBV7-2 NA NA TRBJ2-2
CASSTGQVMNTEAFF TGTGCCAGCAGTACCGGACAGGTCATGAACACTGAAGCTTTCTTT TRBV27 NA TRBD1 TRBJ1-1
CASSLQQGSNEQFF TGTGCCAGCAGCCTCCAGCAGGGGTCCAATGAGCAGTTCTTC TRBV7-9 NA NA TRBJ2-1
CASSLGQPYEQYF TGTGCCAGCAGCTTGGGTCAGCCCTACGAGCAGTACTTC TRBV11-2 once NA TRBJ2-7
CASSVDGSYEQYF TGTGCCAGCAGTGTTGACGGATCCTACGAGCAGTACTTC TRBV2 NA NA TRBJ2-7
CASSLARGDTGELFF TGTGCCAGCAGCTTAGCCAGGGGCGACACCGGGGAGCTGTTTTTT TRBV7-9 NA NA TRBJ2-2
CASSPPGERGYGYTF TGTGCCAGCTCACCACCGGGGGAGAGGGGCTATGGCTACACCTTC TRBV18 NA NA TRBJ1-2
CASSGIGQGYGYTF TGTGCCAGCAGCGGAATTGGGCAGGGCTATGGCTACACCTTC TRBV6-4 NA NA TRBJ1-2
CASSTDRGGYDYTF TGTGCCAGTAGTACGGACAGGGGAGGGTACGACTACACCTTC TRBV19 NA TRBD1 TRBJ1-2
CASSVEGSSVTGELFF TGTGCCAGCAGCGTAGAGGGGAGTTCTGTCACCGGGGAGCTGTTTTTT TRBV9 NA NA TRBJ2-2
CASSLGRGGKETQYF TGTGCCAGCAGCCTCGGCAGAGGTGGTAAAGAGACCCAGTACTTC TRBV11-2 NA NA TRBJ2-5
CASSYNRDGEQYF TGTGCCAGCAGTTACAATCGCGACGGGGAGCAGTACTTC TRBV6-5 NA NA TRBJ2-7
CASSLPWQGASNTEAFF TGTGCCAGCAGCCTTCCCTGGCAGGGAGCTTCGAACACTGAAGCTTTCTTT TRBV5-4 NA NA TRBJ1-1
CASSAGMATNEKLFF TGTGCCAGTAGTGCAGGGATGGCAACTAATGAAAAACTGTTTTTT TRBV19 NA NA TRBJ1-4
CSVEIGAGGPLHF TGCAGCGTTGAAATTGGGGCGGGGGGACCCCTCCACTTT TRBV29-1 NA NA TRBJ1-6
CASSLVLGQGTHNEQFF TGTGCCAGCAGCTTGGTCCTAGGACAGGGAACCCACAATGAGCAGTTCTTC TRBV5-4 once TRBD1 TRBJ2-1
CASSGRTGGAWSQHF TGTGCCAGCAGCGGACGAACAGGGGGGGCTTGGTCCCAGCATTTT TRBV6-2/TRBV6-3 once TRBD1 TRBJ1-5
CASSAMNTEAFF TGTGCCAGCAGTGCTATGAACACTGAAGCTTTCTTT TRBV12-3/TRBV12-4 NA NA TRBJ1-1
CASSRDTSNQPQHF TGTGCCAGCAGCCGGGACACTAGCAATCAGCCCCAGCATTTT TRBV2 NA NA TRBJ1-5
CASSRATGRLEQYF TGTGCCTCCTCCCGAGCGACAGGGCGGCTCGAGCAGTACTTC TRBV13 NA TRBD1 TRBJ2-7
CASRILGDREAFHTF TGTGCCAGCAGGATTCTTGGGGACAGGGAGGCCTTCCACACCTTC TRBV28 NA TRBD1 TRBJ1-2
CASSEFRGEGSPLHF TGTGCCAGCAGTGAATTCCGGGGAGAGGGTTCACCCCTCCACTTT TRBV2 NA NA TRBJ1-6
CASKLAGGNEQFF TGTGCCAGCAAGCTAGCGGGGGGAAATGAGCAGTTCTTC TRBV5-4 NA TRBD2 TRBJ2-1
CSASPPREGETQYF TGCAGTGCTAGTCCCCCCAGGGAGGGAGAGACCCAGTACTTC TRBV20-1 NA TRBD2 TRBJ2-5
CASQQGVSSYEQYF TGTGCCAGTCAACAGGGGGTCAGTTCTTACGAGCAGTACTTC TRBV6-5 NA TRBD1 TRBJ2-7